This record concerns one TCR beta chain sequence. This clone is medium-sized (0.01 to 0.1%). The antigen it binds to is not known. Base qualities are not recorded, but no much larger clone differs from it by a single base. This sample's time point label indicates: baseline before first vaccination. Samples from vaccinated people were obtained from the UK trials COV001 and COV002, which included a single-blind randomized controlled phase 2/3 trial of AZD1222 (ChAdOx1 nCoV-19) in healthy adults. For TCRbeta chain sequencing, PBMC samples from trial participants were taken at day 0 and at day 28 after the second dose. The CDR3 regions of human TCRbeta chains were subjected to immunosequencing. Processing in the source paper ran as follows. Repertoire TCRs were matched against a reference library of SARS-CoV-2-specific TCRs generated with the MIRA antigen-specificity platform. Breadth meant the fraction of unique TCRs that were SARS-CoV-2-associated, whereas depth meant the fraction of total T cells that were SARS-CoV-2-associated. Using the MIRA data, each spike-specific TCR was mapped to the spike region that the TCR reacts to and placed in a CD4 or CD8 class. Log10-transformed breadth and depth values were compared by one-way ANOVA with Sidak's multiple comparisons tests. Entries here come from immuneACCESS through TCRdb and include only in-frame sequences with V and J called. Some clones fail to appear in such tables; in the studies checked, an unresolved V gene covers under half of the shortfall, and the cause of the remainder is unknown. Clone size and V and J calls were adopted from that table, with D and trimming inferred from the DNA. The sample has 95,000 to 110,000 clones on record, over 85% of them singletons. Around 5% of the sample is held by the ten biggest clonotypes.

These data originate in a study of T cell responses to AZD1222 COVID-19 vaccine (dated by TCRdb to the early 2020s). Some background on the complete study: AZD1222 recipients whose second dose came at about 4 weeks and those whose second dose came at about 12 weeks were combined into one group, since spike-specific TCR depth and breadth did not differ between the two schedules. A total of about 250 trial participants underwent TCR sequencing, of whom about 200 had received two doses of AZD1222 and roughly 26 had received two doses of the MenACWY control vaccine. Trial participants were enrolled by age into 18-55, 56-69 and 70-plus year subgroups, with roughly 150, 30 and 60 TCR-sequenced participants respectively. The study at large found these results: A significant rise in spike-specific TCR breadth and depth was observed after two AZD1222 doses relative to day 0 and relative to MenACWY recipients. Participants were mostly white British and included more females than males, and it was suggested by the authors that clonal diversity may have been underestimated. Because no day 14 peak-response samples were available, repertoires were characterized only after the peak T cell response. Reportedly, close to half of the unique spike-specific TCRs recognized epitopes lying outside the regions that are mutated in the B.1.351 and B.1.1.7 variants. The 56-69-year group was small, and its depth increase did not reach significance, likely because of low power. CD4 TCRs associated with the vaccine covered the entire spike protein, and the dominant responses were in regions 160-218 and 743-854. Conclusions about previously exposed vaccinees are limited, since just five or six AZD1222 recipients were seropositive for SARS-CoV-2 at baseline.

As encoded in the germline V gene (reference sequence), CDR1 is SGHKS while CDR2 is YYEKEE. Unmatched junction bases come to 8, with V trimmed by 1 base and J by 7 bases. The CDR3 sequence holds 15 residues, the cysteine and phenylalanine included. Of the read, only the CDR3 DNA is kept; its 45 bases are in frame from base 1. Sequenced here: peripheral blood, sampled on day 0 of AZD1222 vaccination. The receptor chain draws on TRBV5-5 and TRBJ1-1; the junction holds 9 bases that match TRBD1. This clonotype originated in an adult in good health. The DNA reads TGTGCCAGCAGCTTGTTCAACAGGGGGCAGAGTGAAGCTTTCTTT. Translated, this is CASSLFNRGQSEAFF.